This TCR beta chain is from a study of blood T cells in healthy people across ages. Overall study results and limits: More naive CD4+ cells and higher diversity were found in long-lived than in aged donors. Naive and antigen-experienced cells could not be conclusively compared, given unsorted PBMCs.

A J-beta primer mix and a sample-barcoded 5' primer were used in a second PCR of roughly 6 to 12 cycles. TCRdb reanalysed the 5' RACE reads using MiXCR and keeps one entry per CDR3 protein. The sample contains approximately 800,000 distinct CDR3 sequences, just over 55% of which appear only once. In the case of this clonotype: Its antigen is unidentified.

The CDR3 sequence is 13 residues long. V gave up 5 bases and J gave up 6 bases; unmatched junction bases: 6. Germline V gives CDR1 MNHEY, CDR2 SMNVEV (reference sequence). The sequence was obtained from a man aged 35 to 55 in good health. The rearrangement uses TRBV27 and TRBJ1-2; TRBD1 matches at 7 bases. Sequencing input: blood. CDR3 sequence (DNA): TGTGCCAGCAGTCTACAGGGGACGCATGGCTACACCTTC. As protein: CASSLQGTHGYTF.